This T cell receptor (beta chain) was captured by sequencing in a study of cytomegalovirus exposure and HLA in healthy donors. This clone showed up just a few times. What it recognizes is unknown. Whole-study results and caveats: Reported findings show TCR beta sequences accurately forecast HLA-A and HLA-B alleles in most subjects. Within a later analysis, the majority of CMV-associated TCR beta chains appeared HLA-restricted. In a later analysis, HLA-C alleles had the fewest associated TCRs, DRB1 alleles the most.

Germline V lookup: CDR1 SEHNR, CDR2 FQNEAQ (reference sequence). V lost 5 bases and J lost 3; bases outside the gene matches: 3. The CDR3 runs to 13 residues. PCR primers comprised 60 Vbeta and 13 Jbeta primers. Sequencing used immunoSEQ multiplex PCR; TCRdb keeps in-frame clones, though not all of them. This sample has under 150,000 clones; 75% to 85% occur once, and the top ten carry 2% to 3%. The sequence derives from a man aged 45 to 65 in good health and CMV-seronegative. V gene TRBV7-9 combines with J gene TRBJ1-1; 7 bases are shared with TRBD1. Sequencing input: PBMCs. The CDR3 nucleotides read TGTGCCAGCAGCGTCGGACAGGACACTGAAGCTTTCTTT. This translates into CASSVGQDTEAFF.